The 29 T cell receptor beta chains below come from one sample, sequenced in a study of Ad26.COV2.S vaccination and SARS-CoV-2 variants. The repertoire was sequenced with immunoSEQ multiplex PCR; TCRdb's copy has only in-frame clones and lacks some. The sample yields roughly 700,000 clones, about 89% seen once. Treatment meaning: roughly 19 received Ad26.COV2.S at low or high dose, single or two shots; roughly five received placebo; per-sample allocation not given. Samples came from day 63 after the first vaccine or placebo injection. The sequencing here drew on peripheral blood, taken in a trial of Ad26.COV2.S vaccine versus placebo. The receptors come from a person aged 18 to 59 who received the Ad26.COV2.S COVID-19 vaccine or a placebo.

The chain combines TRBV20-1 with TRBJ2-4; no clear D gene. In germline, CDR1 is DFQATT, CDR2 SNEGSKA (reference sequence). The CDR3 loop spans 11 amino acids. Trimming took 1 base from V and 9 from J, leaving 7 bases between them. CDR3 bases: TGCAGTGCTAGAGGGCCAAGCATTCAGTACTTC. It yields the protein CSARGPSIQYF.

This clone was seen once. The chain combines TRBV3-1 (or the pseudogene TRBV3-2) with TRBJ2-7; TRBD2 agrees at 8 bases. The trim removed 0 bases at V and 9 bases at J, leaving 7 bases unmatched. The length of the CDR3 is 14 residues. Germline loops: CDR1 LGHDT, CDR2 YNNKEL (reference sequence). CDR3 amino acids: CASSQDRGGQGQYF. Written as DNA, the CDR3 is TGTGCCAGCAGCCAAGATCGGGGGGGGCAGGGGCAGTACTTC.

In DNA, the CDR3 is TGTGCCAGCAGCCCCGCCTTAGCCTACGAGCAGTACTTC. Translation: CASSPALAYEQYF. V and J are TRBV6-5 and TRBJ2-7; no reliable D call. Per the germline V gene, CDR1 is MNHEY and CDR2 is SVGAGI. CDR3 length: 13 residues. V lost 6 bases and J lost 2, with 11 bases in between.

CDR3 DNA: TGTGCCAGCAGCTTATCAGGGGCCGGGGAGCTGTTTTTT. Residues: CASSLSGAGELFF. The rearrangement joins TRBV7-3 to TRBJ2-2, with D possibly matching TRBD1 (6 bases). The CDR3 runs 13 residues. Trimming removed 2 bases at V and 6 bases at J, with 7 bases between. Per the germline V gene, CDR1 is SGHTA and CDR2 is FQGTGA.

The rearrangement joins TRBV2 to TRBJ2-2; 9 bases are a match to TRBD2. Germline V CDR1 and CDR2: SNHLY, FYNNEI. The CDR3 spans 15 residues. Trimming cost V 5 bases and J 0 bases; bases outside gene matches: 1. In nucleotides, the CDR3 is TGTGCCAGCAGTCTAGCGGGGACGAACACCGGGGAGCTGTTTTTT. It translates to CASSLAGTNTGELFF. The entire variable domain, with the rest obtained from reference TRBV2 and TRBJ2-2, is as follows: EPEVTQTPSHQVTQMGQEVILRCVPISNHLYFYWYRQILGQKVEFLVSFYNNEISEKSEIFDDQFSVERPDGSNFTLKIRSTKLEDSAMYFCASSLAGTNTGELFFGEGSRLTVL.

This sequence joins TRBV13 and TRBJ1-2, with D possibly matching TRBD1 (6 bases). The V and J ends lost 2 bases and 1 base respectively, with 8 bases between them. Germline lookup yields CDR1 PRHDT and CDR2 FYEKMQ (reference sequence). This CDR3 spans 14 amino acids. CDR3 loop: CASSLQGLNYGYTF. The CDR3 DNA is TGTGCCAGCAGCTTACAGGGGCTTAACTATGGCTACACCTTC.

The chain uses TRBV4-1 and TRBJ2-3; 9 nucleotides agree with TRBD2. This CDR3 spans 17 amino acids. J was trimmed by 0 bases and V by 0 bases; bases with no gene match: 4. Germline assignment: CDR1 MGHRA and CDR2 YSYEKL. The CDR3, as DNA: TGCGCCAGCAGCCAAGAGGTAGCGGGGGCTAGCACAGATACGCAGTATTTT. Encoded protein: CASSQEVAGASTDTQYF.

This chain's CDR3 is CASSDGQEEKLFF. The DNA of the CDR3 is TGCGCCAGCAGTGATGGACAGGAAGAAAAACTGTTTTTT. The V gene is TRBV10-1, the J gene TRBJ1-4, with 7 bases that match TRBD1. Germline V gene lookup returns CDR1 WNHNN and CDR2 SYGVQD (reference sequence). CDR3 length: 13 amino acids. Germline trimming cut 3 bases from V and 8 bases from J; bases unmatched to any gene: 3.

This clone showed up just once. The CDR3 nucleotides read TGTGCCAGCAGTGGACTAGCGGGGGTCACCGGGGAGCTGTTTTTT. Protein sequence: CASSGLAGVTGELFF. The chain is built from TRBV27 and TRBJ2-2; 13 bases fit TRBD2. Trimming took 5 bases from V and 4 from J; bases not matched to a gene: 1. From germline, CDR1 is MNHEY and CDR2 SMNVEV (reference sequence). The CDR3 is made up of 15 amino acids.

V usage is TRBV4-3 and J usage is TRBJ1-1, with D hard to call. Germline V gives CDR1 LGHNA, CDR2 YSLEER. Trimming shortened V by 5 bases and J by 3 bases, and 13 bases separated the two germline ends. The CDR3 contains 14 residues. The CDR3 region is CASSYGPLDTEAFF. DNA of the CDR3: TGCGCCAGCAGCTACGGACCGCTGGACACTGAAGCTTTCTTT.

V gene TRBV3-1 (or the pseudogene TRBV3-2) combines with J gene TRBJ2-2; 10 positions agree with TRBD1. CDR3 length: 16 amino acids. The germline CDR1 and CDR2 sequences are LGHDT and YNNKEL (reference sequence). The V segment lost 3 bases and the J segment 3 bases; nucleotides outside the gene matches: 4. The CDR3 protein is CASSQGQGSHTGELFF. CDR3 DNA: TGTGCCAGCAGCCAGGGACAGGGGAGCCACACCGGGGAGCTGTTTTTT.

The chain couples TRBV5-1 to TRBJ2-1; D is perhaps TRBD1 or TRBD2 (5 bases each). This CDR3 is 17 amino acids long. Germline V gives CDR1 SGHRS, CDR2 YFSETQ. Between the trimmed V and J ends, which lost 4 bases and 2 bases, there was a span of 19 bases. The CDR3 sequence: CASSPRTARDAYNEQFF. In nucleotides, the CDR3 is TGCGCCAGCAGCCCCCGGACTGCTCGGGACGCCTACAATGAGCAGTTCTTC.

The CDR3 loop is CATSDLPRDSGSYEQYF. The CDR3 region has the DNA TGTGCCACCAGTGATTTGCCTCGGGACAGCGGATCCTACGAGCAGTACTTC. The chain joins TRBV24-1 to TRBJ2-7, with 7 bases identical to TRBD1. The V gene's germline CDR1 is KGHDR and CDR2 SFDVKD. This CDR3 spans 17 amino acids. The V gene end was trimmed by 0 bases and the J gene end by 1 base; junction bases not matched to a gene: 8.

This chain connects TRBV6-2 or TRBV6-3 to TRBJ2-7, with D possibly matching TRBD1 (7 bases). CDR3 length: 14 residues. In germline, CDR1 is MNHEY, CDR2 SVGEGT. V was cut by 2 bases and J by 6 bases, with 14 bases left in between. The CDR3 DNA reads TGTGCCAGCAGTTACGGCGGGACAGTGCGCGAGCAGTACTTC. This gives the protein CASSYGGTVREQYF.

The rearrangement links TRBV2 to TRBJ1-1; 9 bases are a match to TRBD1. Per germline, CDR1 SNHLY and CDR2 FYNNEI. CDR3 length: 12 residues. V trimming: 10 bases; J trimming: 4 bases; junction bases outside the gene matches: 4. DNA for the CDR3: TGTGCCAATGGACAGGGGAGCACTGAAGCTTTCTTT. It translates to CANGQGSTEAFF.

The CDR3 DNA is TGTGCCAGCAGCCAGACAGGGAGCTATGGCTACACCTTC. Protein sequence: CASSQTGSYGYTF. This sequence joins TRBV3-1 (or the pseudogene TRBV3-2) and TRBJ1-2; 7 positions match TRBD1. CDR1 is LGHDT, CDR2 YNNKEL, per germline (reference sequence). The CDR3 has 13 amino acids. Trimming took 3 bases from V and 4 from J; bases not matched to a gene: 2.

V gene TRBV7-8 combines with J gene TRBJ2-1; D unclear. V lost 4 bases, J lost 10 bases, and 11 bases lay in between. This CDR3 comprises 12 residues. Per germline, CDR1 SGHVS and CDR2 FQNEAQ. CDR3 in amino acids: CASSSNVMEQFF. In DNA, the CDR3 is TGTGCCAGCAGCTCGAACGTGATGGAGCAGTTCTTC.

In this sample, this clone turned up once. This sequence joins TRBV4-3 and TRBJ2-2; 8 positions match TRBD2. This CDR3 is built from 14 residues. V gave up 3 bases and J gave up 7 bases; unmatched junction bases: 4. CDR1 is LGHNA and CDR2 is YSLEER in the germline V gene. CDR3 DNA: TGCGCCAGCAGCCAGCGGGGGGCTGGCGGGGAGCTGTTTTTT. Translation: CASSQRGAGGELFF.

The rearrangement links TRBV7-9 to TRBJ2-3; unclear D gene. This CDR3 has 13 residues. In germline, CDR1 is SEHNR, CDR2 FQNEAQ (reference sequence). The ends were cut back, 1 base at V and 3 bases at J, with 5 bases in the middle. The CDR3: CASSLVVTDTQYF. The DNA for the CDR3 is TGTGCCAGCAGCTTAGTAGTTACAGATACGCAGTATTTT.

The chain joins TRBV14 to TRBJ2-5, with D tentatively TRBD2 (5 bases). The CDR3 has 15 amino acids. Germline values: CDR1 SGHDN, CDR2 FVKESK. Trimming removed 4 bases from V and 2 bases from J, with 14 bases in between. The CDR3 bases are TGTGCCAGCAGCCTCCTAGGACTTGATCAAGAGACCCAGTACTTC. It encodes CASSLLGLDQETQYF.

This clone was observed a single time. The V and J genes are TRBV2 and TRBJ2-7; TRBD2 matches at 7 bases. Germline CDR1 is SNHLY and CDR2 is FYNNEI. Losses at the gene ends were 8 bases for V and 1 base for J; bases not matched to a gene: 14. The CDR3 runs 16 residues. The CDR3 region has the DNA TGTGCCAGCTTCACCTTCAGCGGGGTTGCTTCCTACGAGCAGTACTTC. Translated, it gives CASFTFSGVASYEQYF.

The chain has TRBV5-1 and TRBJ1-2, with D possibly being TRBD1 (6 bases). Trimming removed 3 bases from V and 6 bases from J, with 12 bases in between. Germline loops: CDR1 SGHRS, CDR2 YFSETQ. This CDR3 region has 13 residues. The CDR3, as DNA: TGCGCCAGCAGCTATACAGGGTCGGATGGCTACACCTTC. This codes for CASSYTGSDGYTF.

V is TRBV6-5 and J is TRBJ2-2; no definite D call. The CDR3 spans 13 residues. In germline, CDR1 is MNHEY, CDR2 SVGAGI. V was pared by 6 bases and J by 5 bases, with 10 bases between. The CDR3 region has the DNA TGTGCCAGCAGATACCTATGGACCGGGGAGCTGTTTTTT. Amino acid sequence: CASRYLWTGELFF.

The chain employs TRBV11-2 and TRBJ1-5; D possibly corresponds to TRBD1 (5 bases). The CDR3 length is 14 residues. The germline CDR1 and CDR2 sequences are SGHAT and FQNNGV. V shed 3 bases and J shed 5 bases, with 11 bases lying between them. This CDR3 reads CASSLQGGHQPQHF. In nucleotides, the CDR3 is TGTGCCAGCAGCTTGCAGGGTGGGCATCAGCCCCAGCATTTT.

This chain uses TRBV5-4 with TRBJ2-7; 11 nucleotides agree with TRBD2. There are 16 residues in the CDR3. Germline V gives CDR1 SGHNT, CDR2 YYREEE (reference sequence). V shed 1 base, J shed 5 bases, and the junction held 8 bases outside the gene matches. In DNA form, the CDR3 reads TGTGCCAGCAGCTTGAAAACTAGCGGGAGAAGGGACGAGCAGTACTTC. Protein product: CASSLKTSGRRDEQYF.

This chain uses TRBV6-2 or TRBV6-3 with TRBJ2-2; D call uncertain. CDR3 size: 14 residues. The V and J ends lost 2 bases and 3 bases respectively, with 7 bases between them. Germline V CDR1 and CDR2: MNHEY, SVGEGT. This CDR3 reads CASSYGSYTGELFF. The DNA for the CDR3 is TGTGCCAGCAGTTACGGGTCCTACACCGGGGAGCTGTTTTTT.

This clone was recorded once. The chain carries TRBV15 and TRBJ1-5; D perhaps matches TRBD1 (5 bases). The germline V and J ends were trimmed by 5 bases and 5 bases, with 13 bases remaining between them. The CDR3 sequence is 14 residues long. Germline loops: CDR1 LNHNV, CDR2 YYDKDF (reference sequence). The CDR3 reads CATSLDRFDQPQHF. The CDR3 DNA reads TGTGCCACCAGCCTCGACAGATTTGATCAGCCCCAGCATTTT.

This CDR3 reads CASTRDRGLRPQHF. CDR3 DNA: TGTGCCAGTACCCGGGACAGGGGGCTTCGGCCCCAGCATTTT. The gene calls are TRBV19 and TRBJ1-5; 12 bases agree with TRBD1. The V segment lost 7 bases and the J segment 9 bases; nucleotides outside the gene matches: 7. The CDR3 consists of 14 residues. Germline CDR1 LNHDA, CDR2 SQIVND (reference sequence).

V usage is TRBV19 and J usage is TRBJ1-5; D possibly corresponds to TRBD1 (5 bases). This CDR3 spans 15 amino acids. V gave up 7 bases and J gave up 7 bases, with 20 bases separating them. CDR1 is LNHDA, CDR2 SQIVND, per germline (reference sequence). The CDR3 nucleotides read TGTGCCAGTACCCCCACCGGGGAGGGGAGGCAGCCCCAGCATTTT. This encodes CASTPTGEGRQPQHF.